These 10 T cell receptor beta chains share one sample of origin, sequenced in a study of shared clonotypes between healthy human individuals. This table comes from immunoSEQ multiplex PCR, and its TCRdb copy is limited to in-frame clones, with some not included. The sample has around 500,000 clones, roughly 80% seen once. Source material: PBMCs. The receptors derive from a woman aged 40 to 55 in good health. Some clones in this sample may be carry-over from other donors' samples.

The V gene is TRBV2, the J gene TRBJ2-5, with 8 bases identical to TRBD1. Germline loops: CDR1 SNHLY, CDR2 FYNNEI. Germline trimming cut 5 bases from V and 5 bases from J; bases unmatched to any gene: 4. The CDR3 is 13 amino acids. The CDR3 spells CASSLGQVETQYF. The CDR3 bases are TGTGCCAGCAGTCTGGGACAGGTGGAGACCCAGTACTTC.

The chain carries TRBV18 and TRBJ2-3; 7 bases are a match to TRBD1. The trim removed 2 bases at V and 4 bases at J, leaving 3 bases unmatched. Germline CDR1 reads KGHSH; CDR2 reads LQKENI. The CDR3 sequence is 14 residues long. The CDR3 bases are TGTGCCAGCTCACCATCGACAGGGTCAGATACGCAGTATTTT. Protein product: CASSPSTGSDTQYF.

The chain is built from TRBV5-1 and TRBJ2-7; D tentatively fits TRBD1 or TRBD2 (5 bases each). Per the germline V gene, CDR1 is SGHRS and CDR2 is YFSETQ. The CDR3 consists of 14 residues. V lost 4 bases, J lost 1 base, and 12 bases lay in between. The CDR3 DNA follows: TGCGCCAGCAGCCCCGGGGCCGGATCCTACGAGCAGTACTTC. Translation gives CASSPGAGSYEQYF.

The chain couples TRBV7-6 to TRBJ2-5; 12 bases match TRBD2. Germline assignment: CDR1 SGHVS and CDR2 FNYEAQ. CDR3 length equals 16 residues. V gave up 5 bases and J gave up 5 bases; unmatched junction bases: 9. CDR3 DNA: TGTGCCAGCAGCCCCCGACTAGCGGGAGCGCAGGAGACCCAGTACTTC. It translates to CASSPRLAGAQETQYF.

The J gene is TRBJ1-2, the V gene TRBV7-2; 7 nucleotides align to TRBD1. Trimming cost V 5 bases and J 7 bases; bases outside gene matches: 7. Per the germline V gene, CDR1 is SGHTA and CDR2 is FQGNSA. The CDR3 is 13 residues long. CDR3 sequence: CASSLTGMVGYTF. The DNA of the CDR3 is TGTGCCAGCAGCCTGACAGGGATGGTTGGCTACACCTTC. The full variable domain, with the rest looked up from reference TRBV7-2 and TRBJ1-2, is GAGVSQSPSNKVTEKGKDVELRCDPISGHTALYWYRQSLGQGLEFLIYFQGNSAPDKSGLPSDRFSAERTGGSVSTLTIQRTQQEDSAVYLCASSLTGMVGYTFGSGTRLTVV.

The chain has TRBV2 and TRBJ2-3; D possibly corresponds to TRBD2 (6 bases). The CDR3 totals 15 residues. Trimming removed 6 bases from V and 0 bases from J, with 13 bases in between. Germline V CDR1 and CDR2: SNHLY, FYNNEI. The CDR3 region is CASSYAGHSTDTQYF. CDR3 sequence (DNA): TGTGCCAGCAGCTATGCGGGGCATAGCACAGATACGCAGTATTTT.

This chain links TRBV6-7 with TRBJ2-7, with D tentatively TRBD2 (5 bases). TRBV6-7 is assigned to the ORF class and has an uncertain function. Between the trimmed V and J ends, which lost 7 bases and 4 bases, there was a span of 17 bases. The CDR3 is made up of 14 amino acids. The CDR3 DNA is TGTGCCAGCAATGGGGAACCAGAGGGTTACGAGCAGTACTTC. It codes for CASNGEPEGYEQYF.

The DNA for the CDR3 is TGTGCCAGCAGCAAAGAGGGGGGACCCCAGCAGCCCCAGCATTTT. It specifies CASSKEGGPQQPQHF. The chain has TRBV21-1 and TRBJ1-5. TRBV21-1 has pseudogene status. This CDR3 is built from 15 residues.

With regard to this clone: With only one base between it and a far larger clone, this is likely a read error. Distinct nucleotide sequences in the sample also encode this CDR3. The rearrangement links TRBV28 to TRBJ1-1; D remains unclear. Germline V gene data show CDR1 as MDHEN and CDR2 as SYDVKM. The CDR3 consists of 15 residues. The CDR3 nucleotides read TGTGCTAGCAGTTCTCCAGGCGGGTTTAACACTGAAGCTTTCTTT. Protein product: CASSSPGGFNTEAFF.

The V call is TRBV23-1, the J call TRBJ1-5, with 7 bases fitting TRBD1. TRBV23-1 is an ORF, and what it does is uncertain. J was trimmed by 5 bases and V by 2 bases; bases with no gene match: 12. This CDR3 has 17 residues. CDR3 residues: CASSQRGRGRSDQPQHF. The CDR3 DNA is TGCGCCAGCAGTCAAAGGGGGCGGGGACGTTCGGATCAGCCCCAGCATTTT.